The clone carrying this T cell receptor (beta chain) was counted ten times or more. No antigen is known for it. RNA transcripts served as the template for amplifying TCR beta CDR3 regions. The HTBI primer set served for first-round RT-PCR of the TCR CDR3. MiXCR was run by TCRdb on the multiplex PCR reads, yielding one entry per CDR3 protein. The top ten clones hold less than 55% of a sample with 560,000 or so distinct CDR3 sequences, about 20% of them seen once. This sample stems from a study of T cells in Graves' hyperthyroidism and ophthalmopathy. The J segment lost 2 bases and the V segment lost 6 bases, leaving 10 bases of the junction unmatched. The CDR3 runs 16 residues. Uncontrolled infection, other autoimmune disease, pregnancy or lactation led to exclusion. Findings and caveats of the study: A model of 13 V-J features distinguished ophthalmopathy from stable hyperthyroidism.

The receptor's source is a man aged 35-49 years with Graves' ophthalmopathy. Sequencing was done on a sample of blood. This chain connects TRBV12-3 or TRBV12-4 to TRBJ2-1, with 7 bases identical to TRBD2. DNA for the CDR3: TGTGCCAGCAGACCTGAGTGGGGGGGGGCCTACAATGAGCAGTTCTTC. Its protein is CASRPEWGGAYNEQFF.